This TCR beta chain was retrieved from a study of cytomegalovirus exposure and HLA in healthy donors. Everyone who donated was a healthy bone marrow donor. Per germline, CDR1 MNHEY and CDR2 SVGAGI. This CDR3 spans 13 amino acids. Trimming took 6 bases from V and 6 from J; bases not matched to a gene: 8. Primers for the PCR totalled 60 Vbeta and 13 Jbeta. The protocol was immunoSEQ multiplex PCR, while the TCRdb copy is restricted to in-frame clones and leaves out a portion. The sample has some 130,000 clones, roughly 80% seen once. This receptor was obtained from a female donor in good health and CMV-seronegative. The chain recombines TRBV6-5 with TRBJ2-7; TRBD1 agrees at 7 bases. Specimen: PBMCs. The CDR3 bases are TGTGCCAGCAGCCACAGGGGTGGGGGCGAGCAGTACTTC. Residues: CASSHRGGGEQYF.